These 10 T cell receptor beta chains came from one sample sequenced in a study of regulatory T cells in long-lasting Graves disease. HTBI primers from iRepertoire and Arm-PCR of CDR3 regions yielded the TCR beta libraries. TCRdb re-analysed the multiplex PCR reads in MiXCR, keeping a single row per CDR3 protein. The sample shows 530,000 or so distinct CDR3 sequences, about 16% of them seen only once. The time point is: newly diagnosed GD, antithyroid drugs for less than 3 months. The TCR library used RNA extracted from PBMCs. This sample also belongs to another study, concerning T cells in Graves' hyperthyroidism and ophthalmopathy.

Material: peripheral blood mononuclear cells (PBMCs), obtained at new diagnosis, from a patient treated with antithyroid drugs. Receptors originate from a man aged 18-30 years with Graves disease.

There are many counts of this clonotype. The chain is built from TRBV7-9 and TRBJ2-5; possibly TRBD1 or TRBD2 for D (5 bases each). This CDR3 is built from 15 residues. Germline CDR1 SEHNR, CDR2 FQNEAQ (reference sequence). The V end lost 1 base, the J end lost 3 bases, and 12 bases lay between the germline ends. CDR3 amino acids: CASSLVMGTEETQYF. CDR3 DNA: TGTGCCAGCAGCTTAGTAATGGGGACGGAAGAGACCCAGTACTTC. Filled out from reference TRBV7-9 and TRBJ2-5, the complete variable domain reads DTGVSQNPRHKITKRGQNVTFRCDPISEHNRLYWYRQTLGQGPEFLTYFQNEAQLEKSRLLSDRFSAERPKGSFSTLEIQRTEQGDSAMYLCASSLVMGTEETQYFGPGTRLLVL.

Points on this clonotype: An end of the junction does not agree with germline; a read error may underlie this. The chain joins TRBV11-2 to TRBJ2-3; TRBD2 is a possible D gene (6 bases). This CDR3 contains 15 residues. CDR1 and CDR2 (germline): SGHAT, FQNNGV. The CDR3 DNA sequence: TGCGCCAGCAGCCAAGGGGATGGGAGGCCAGATACGCAGTATTTT. It codes for CASSQGDGRPDTQYF. Supplemented by reference TRBV11-2 and TRBJ2-3, the full variable domain reads EAGVAQSPRYKIIEKRQSVAFWCNPISGHATLYWYQQILGQGPKLLIQFQNNGVVDDSQLPKDRFSAERLKGVDSTLKIQPAKLEDSAVYLCASSQGDGRPDTQYFGPGTRLTVL.

This clonotype was picked up many times. V usage is TRBV6-2 or TRBV6-3 and J usage is TRBJ2-2; maybe TRBD1 (6 bases). The CDR3 has 15 residues. CDR1 is MNHEY and CDR2 is SVGEGT in the germline V gene. Trimming shortened V by 2 bases and J by 1 base, and 8 bases separated the two germline ends. Here the CDR3 DNA reads TGTGCCAGCAGTTACACACAGGGGAACACCGGGGAGCTGTTTTTT. Translating it yields CASSYTQGNTGELFF.

This clonotype showed up just a few times. CDR3 in DNA: TGTGCCAGCTCGCGACCAGCGGACACAGATACGCAGTATTTT. It is translated as CASSRPADTDTQYF. The chain has TRBV18 and TRBJ2-3, with D perhaps TRBD2 (5 bases). Germline V gene sequence: CDR1 KGHSH, CDR2 LQKENI. V lost 6 bases to trimming and J lost 2 bases, with 12 bases between them. The CDR3 is 14 amino acids.

This clonotype was seen only a few times. V is TRBV30 and J is TRBJ2-7; 11 bases align to TRBD2. The germline V gene has CDR1 GTSNPN and CDR2 SVGIG (reference sequence). The CDR3 spans 16 residues. The V and J ends lost 2 bases and 4 bases, in that order; junction bases with no gene match: 10. DNA for the CDR3: TGTGCCTGGAGTTCGAGTGGGACTAGCGGAGCTTACGAGCAGTACTTC. Translating gives CAWSSSGTSGAYEQYF.

The table lists this clonotype with a few counts. The J gene is TRBJ2-7, the V gene TRBV12-3 or TRBV12-4; no definite D call. The CDR3 totals 11 residues. V lost 7 bases to trimming and J lost 5 bases, with 9 bases between them. For the CDR3, the DNA is TGTGCCAGCACCTCCGGGCACGAGCAGTACTTC. Translation gives CASTSGHEQYF.

This clonotype was seen at least ten times. This chain links TRBV6-5 with TRBJ2-7, with a possible D match to TRBD1 (6 bases). Per germline, CDR1 MNHEY and CDR2 SVGAGI. Trimming left V 0 bases short and J 7 bases short, with 13 bases between. CDR3 size: 14 residues. The CDR3 region is CASSYSGRGGEQYF. CDR3 nucleotides: TGTGCCAGCAGTTACTCGGGCAGGGGCGGTGAGCAGTACTTC.

This clonotype was observed a handful of times. The V and J genes are TRBV10-3 and TRBJ1-1; tentatively, D is TRBD1 (5 bases). The CDR3 runs 13 residues. V shed 6 bases and J shed 2 bases, with 10 bases lying between them. Germline V gene data show CDR1 as ENHRY and CDR2 as SYGVKD. CDR3 loop: CAIRQTDNTEAFF. CDR3 in DNA: TGTGCCATCAGACAGACAGATAACACTGAAGCTTTCTTT.

A few counts support this clonotype. Here the CDR3 reads CSARDPVLRYNEQFF. The CDR3 region has the DNA TGCAGTGCTAGAGACCCCGTTTTAAGATACAATGAGCAGTTCTTC. The chain links TRBV20-1 to TRBJ2-1, with D unresolved. The germline CDR1 and CDR2 sequences are DFQATT and SNEGSKA (reference sequence). V was shortened by 0 bases and J by 4 bases, with 13 bases between the two germline ends. The CDR3 is 15 amino acids.

This clonotype was counted many times. This chain uses TRBV6-5 with TRBJ2-1; D is unresolved. The CDR3 covers 16 residues. Trimming shortened V by 0 bases and J by 7 bases, and 16 bases separated the two germline ends. Germline assignment: CDR1 MNHEY and CDR2 SVGAGI. CDR3 amino acids: CASSYSAREFNNEQFF. In nucleotides, the CDR3 is TGTGCCAGCAGTTACTCGGCTAGAGAATTTAATAATGAGCAGTTCTTC.